Presented here are 17 T cell receptor beta chains from one specimen sequenced in a study of shared clonotypes between healthy human individuals. TCRdb keeps only in-frame clones here, not all; method: immunoSEQ multiplex PCR. In the table there are around 450,000 clones, around 79% of which are singletons. The sequenced material came from PBMCs. Every receptor here comes from a woman in her forties in good health. Some clones in this sample may be carry-over from other donors' samples.

This chain uses TRBV30 with TRBJ2-7; 10 positions agree with TRBD1. CDR3 length equals 14 residues. The trim removed 2 bases at V and 4 bases at J, leaving 5 bases unmatched. Germline V gene data show CDR1 as GTSNPN and CDR2 as SVGIG (reference sequence). The CDR3 sequence: CAWSTGTGAYEQYF. The CDR3 DNA reads as TGTGCCTGGAGTACCGGGACAGGGGCTTACGAGCAGTACTTC.

This clone has a single count. The chain combines TRBV27 with TRBJ2-5; perhaps D is TRBD1 or TRBD2 (6 bases each). The CDR3 is made up of 15 amino acids. CDR1 and CDR2 from the germline V gene are MNHEY and SMNVEV (reference sequence). The V end was cut by 6 bases, the J end by 5 bases, with 19 bases between. The CDR3 loop is CASRTPMGGRETQYF. The CDR3 DNA reads as TGTGCCAGCAGAACCCCGATGGGGGGCAGGGAGACCCAGTACTTC.

This clone was recorded only once. The rearrangement uses TRBV5-1 and TRBJ2-4, with D perhaps TRBD1 (6 bases). The CDR3 runs 17 residues. Trimming stripped 0 bases from V and 4 bases from J, with 17 bases between. Germline CDR1 reads SGHRS; CDR2 reads YFSETQ. The CDR3 nucleotides are TGCGCCAGCAGCTTGGTAGCCAGGGGCAATGGAAAAAACATTCAGTACTTC. Its protein is CASSLVARGNGKNIQYF.

This clone was seen a single time. This chain links TRBV27 with TRBJ2-3; D perhaps matches TRBD1 (6 bases). The CDR3 loop spans 14 amino acids. Trimming took off 2 bases at V and 10 bases at J, with 16 bases between the two ends. Germline V CDR1 and CDR2: MNHEY, SMNVEV (reference sequence). CDR3: CASSLTQGVSAQYF. The CDR3 nucleotides are TGTGCCAGCAGTTTAACACAGGGAGTCAGCGCGCAGTATTTT.

The chain recombines TRBV7-9 with TRBJ2-5; D is unresolved. The germline gives CDR1 SEHNR, CDR2 FQNEAQ (reference sequence). Between the trimmed V and J ends, which lost 5 bases and 2 bases, there was a span of 15 bases. The CDR3 loop spans 15 amino acids. The CDR3 protein is CASSGRSGVQETQYF. DNA for the CDR3: TGTGCCAGCAGCGGGCGTTCTGGGGTTCAAGAGACCCAGTACTTC.

The rearrangement joins TRBV27 to TRBJ2-5; D is perhaps TRBD1 (5 bases). The DNA matches TRBJ2-7 better at its end, which makes the J call doubtful. Germline CDR1 and CDR2: MNHEY and SMNVEV (reference sequence). This CDR3 contains 14 residues. This CDR3 reads CASSLYQGSYEQYF. CDR3 bases: TGTGCCAGCAGTTTATATCAGGGTTCCTACGAGCAGTACTTC.

The CDR3 coding sequence is TGTGCCAGCAGCGTAGCCCCTAGCGGCCTCACCTACGAGCAGTACTTC. It is translated as CASSVAPSGLTYEQYF. The chain carries TRBV9 and TRBJ2-7; 7 nucleotides align to TRBD2. Trimming removed 0 bases from V and 2 bases from J; junction bases left unmatched: 8. CDR1 and CDR2 from the germline V gene are SGDLS and YYNGEE. The CDR3 totals 16 residues.

This clone was found once. The gene calls are TRBV11-2 and TRBJ2-3; 9 bases agree with TRBD2. The germline gives CDR1 SGHAT, CDR2 FQNNGV. With 4 bases clipped from V and 7 bases from J, the junction kept 15 bases outside the gene matches. The CDR3 length is 17 residues. CDR3 residues: CASSSNNRLAGRYTQYF. The CDR3 region has the DNA TGTGCCAGCAGCTCTAACAACAGGCTAGCGGGAAGGTATACGCAGTATTTT.

V is TRBV13 and J is TRBJ1-3, with D possibly being TRBD1 (5 bases). The CDR3 loop spans 16 amino acids. V lost 3 bases and J lost 2, with 14 bases in between. Germline CDR1 and CDR2: PRHDT and FYEKMQ (reference sequence). The CDR3: CASSLGRRNTGNTIYF. The CDR3 coding sequence is TGTGCCAGCAGCTTGGGACGAAGGAACACTGGAAACACCATATATTTT.

The rearrangement links TRBV30 to TRBJ1-1, with no clear D. This CDR3 has 13 residues. CDR1 and CDR2 (germline): GTSNPN, SVGIG (reference sequence). V lost 4 bases and J 1 base, leaving 10 bases between the germline ends. Written as DNA, the CDR3 is TGTGCCTGGACGGCACAGACGAACACTGAAGCTTTCTTT. Its protein is CAWTAQTNTEAFF.

This clone was detected many times. V is TRBV2 and J is TRBJ2-5; 10 bases match TRBD2. CDR1 and CDR2 from the germline V gene are SNHLY and FYNNEI. V was pared by 4 bases and J by 5 bases, with 10 bases of the junction left unmatched. The CDR3 length is 16 residues. The CDR3 reads CASSVASGSFGETQYF. The CDR3 nucleotides read TGTGCCAGCAGTGTAGCTAGCGGGAGTTTCGGGGAGACCCAGTACTTC.

CDR3 nucleotide sequence: TGTGCCAGCAGCAGACGAATTTCTGGCTACACCTTC. This codes for CASSRRISGYTF. The chain joins TRBV7-9 to TRBJ1-2; D gene uncertain. This CDR3 region has 12 residues. The germline gives CDR1 SEHNR, CDR2 FQNEAQ (reference sequence). Trimming cost V 5 bases and J 7 bases, with 11 bases left between them.

The rearrangement links TRBV29-1 to TRBJ1-4; tentatively, D is TRBD1 (6 bases). With 7 bases removed from V and 8 bases from J, the gap between germline ends came to 17 bases. The CDR3 length is 13 residues. Per the germline V gene, CDR1 is SQVTM and CDR2 is ANQGSEA. The CDR3 DNA follows: TGCAGCGCCGAGGAACAGGGAGGCGAAAAACTGTTTTTT. Its translation: CSAEEQGGEKLFF. The complete variable domain, with remaining parts taken from reference TRBV29-1 and TRBJ1-4, reads SAVISQKPSRDICQRGTSLTIQCQVDSQVTMMFWYRQQPGQSLTLIATANQGSEATYESGFVIDKFPISRPNLTFSTLTVSNMSPEDSSIYLCSAEEQGGEKLFFGSGTQLSVL.

With regard to this clone: This may be a read error: a much more frequent sequence differs by one nucleotide. The chain recombines TRBV5-1 with TRBJ2-7; no clear D. This CDR3 has 13 amino acids. CDR1 and CDR2 (germline): SGHRS, YFSETQ. Trimming removed 2 bases from V and 2 bases from J, with 8 bases in between. CDR3 DNA: TGCGCCAGCAGCTTTTCCGCGCCCTACGAGCAGTACTTC. Protein product: CASSFSAPYEQYF. The full variable domain, with the rest looked up from reference TRBV5-1 and TRBJ2-7, is KAGVTQTPRYLIKTRGQQVTLSCSPISGHRSVSWYQQTPGQGLQFLFEYFSETQRNKGNFPGRFSGRQFSNSRSEMNVSTLELGDSALYLCASSFSAPYEQYFGPGTRLTVT.

The chain uses TRBV28 and TRBJ1-5, with D unresolved. V was shortened by 4 bases and J by 2 bases, with 18 bases between the two germline ends. Per germline, CDR1 MDHEN and CDR2 SYDVKM. The length of the CDR3 is 17 residues. The CDR3 bases are TGTGCCAGCAGTTACAACAGTGGACCACGGGGCAATCAGCCCCAGCATTTT. This codes for CASSYNSGPRGNQPQHF.

CDR3 bases: TGTGCCAGCAGCTTATCCCGGACTACCAACAATGAGCAGTTCTTC. This sequence encodes CASSLSRTTNNEQFF. The chain has TRBV7-9 and TRBJ2-1; D is possibly TRBD2 (6 bases). CDR3 size: 15 residues. Trimming shortened V by 2 bases and J by 5 bases, and 13 bases separated the two germline ends. In germline, CDR1 is SEHNR, CDR2 FQNEAQ (reference sequence).

This clone was observed at least ten times. This chain's CDR3 is CASSPSGTGGGYEQYF. In DNA form, the CDR3 reads TGTGCCAGCTCACCATCCGGGACAGGGGGCGGCTACGAGCAGTACTTC. This rearrangement joins TRBV18 to TRBJ2-7; 12 bases line up with TRBD1. The J segment lost 3 bases and the V segment lost 2 bases, leaving 5 bases of the junction unmatched. Germline V CDR1 and CDR2: KGHSH, LQKENI. This CDR3 spans 16 amino acids.